The rows below give T cell receptor beta chains drawn from one sample of a study of T cells in Graves' hyperthyroidism and ophthalmopathy. One entry per CDR3 protein, called by TCRdb with MiXCR from the multiplex PCR reads. The top ten clones hold around 79% of a sample with around 350,000 distinct CDR3 sequences, around 25% of them seen once. The sequenced material came from blood. Receptor source: a middle-aged man with Graves' hyperthyroidism. CDR3s include the opening cysteine and the closing phenylalanine or tryptophan. Each record gives: CDR3 protein, CDR3 DNA, V gene, clone size, J gene, D gene. A D gene is named only where the DNA matches it firmly. Where a row states a size, it is once, few, many or the class of an expanded clone; other rows omit it.

CDR3 protein: CASGTQNTGELFF
CDR3 DNA: TGTGCTAGTGGTACACAGAACACCGGGGAGCTGTTTTTT
V gene: TRBV12-5
clone size: -
J gene: TRBJ2-2
D gene: -

CDR3 protein: CASSYSGLHDTDTQYF
CDR3 DNA: TGTGCCAGCAGTTACTCTGGGCTACATGACACAGATACGCAGTATTTT
V gene: TRBV6-6
clone size: -
J gene: TRBJ2-3
D gene: -

CDR3 protein: CAISEATGGPNEQYF
CDR3 DNA: TGTGCCATCAGTGAAGCAACGGGAGGGCCGAACGAGCAGTACTTC
V gene: TRBV10-3
clone size: few
J gene: TRBJ2-7
D gene: TRBD2

CDR3 protein: CASSNRGAGFAFF
CDR3 DNA: TGTGCCAGTAGTAATCGGGGCGCGGGCTTTGCTTTCTTT
V gene: TRBV19
clone size: many
J gene: TRBJ1-1
D gene: -

CDR3 protein: CASSDVWDSVTGELFF
CDR3 DNA: TGTGCCAGCAGCGACGTTTGGGACAGTGTGACCGGGGAGCTGTTTTTT
V gene: TRBV6-1
clone size: few
J gene: TRBJ2-2
D gene: TRBD1

CDR3 protein: CASKDSPNTGELFF
CDR3 DNA: TGTGCCAGCAAGGACTCCCCCAACACCGGGGAGCTGTTTTTT
V gene: TRBV6-1
clone size: few
J gene: TRBJ2-2
D gene: -

CDR3 protein: CAWSSQVGQPQHF
CDR3 DNA: TGTGCCTGGAGTTCCCAGGTCGGTCAGCCCCAGCATTTT
V gene: TRBV30
clone size: few
J gene: TRBJ1-5
D gene: -

CDR3 protein: CASSFVITDTQYF
CDR3 DNA: TGTGCCAGCAGTTTTGTAATCACAGATACGCAGTATTTT
V gene: TRBV27
clone size: -
J gene: TRBJ2-3
D gene: -

CDR3 protein: CASSFLPPGTSGRNSLRQETQYF
CDR3 DNA: TGTGCCAGCAGTTTTCTCCCTCCGGGGACTAGCGGGAGGAACAGTCTCCGACAAGAGACCCAGTACTTC
V gene: TRBV12-3/TRBV12-4
clone size: few
J gene: TRBJ2-5
D gene: TRBD2

CDR3 protein: CASSSKEGAETQYF
CDR3 DNA: TGTGCCAGCAGCTCCAAGGAGGGGGCCGAGACCCAGTACTTC
V gene: TRBV5-4
clone size: few
J gene: TRBJ2-5
D gene: -

CDR3 protein: CASRPRQGDTEAFF
CDR3 DNA: TGCGCCAGCAGGCCAAGACAGGGGGACACTGAAGCTTTCTTT
V gene: TRBV5-1
clone size: many
J gene: TRBJ1-1
D gene: TRBD1

CDR3 protein: CASSKRLAGGSDTQYF
CDR3 DNA: TGTGCCAGCAGCAAACGACTAGCGGGAGGCTCAGATACGCAGTATTTT
V gene: TRBV7-3
clone size: many
J gene: TRBJ2-3
D gene: TRBD2

CDR3 protein: CATSEPQGTEAFF
CDR3 DNA: TGTGCCACCAGTGAGCCACAGGGAACTGAAGCTTTCTTT
V gene: TRBV24-1
clone size: few
J gene: TRBJ1-1
D gene: -

CDR3 protein: CASSWTQGKGEAFF
CDR3 DNA: TGTGCCAGCAGCTGGACACAGGGGAAGGGTGAAGCTTTCTTT
V gene: TRBV5-6
clone size: many
J gene: TRBJ1-1
D gene: TRBD1

CDR3 protein: CASSPRTSGMRDTQYF
CDR3 DNA: TGTGCCAGCAGCCCTCGGACTAGCGGGATGCGAGATACGCAGTATTTT
V gene: TRBV7-2
clone size: many
J gene: TRBJ2-3
D gene: TRBD2

CDR3 protein: CASSSSGGNGYTF
CDR3 DNA: TGTGCCAGCAGTTCCTCAGGGGGCAATGGCTACACCTTC
V gene: TRBV28
clone size: many
J gene: TRBJ1-2
D gene: TRBD1

CDR3 protein: CASSQGQGSTEAFF
CDR3 DNA: TGTGCCAGCAGCCAGGGACAGGGTAGTACTGAAGCTTTCTTT
V gene: TRBV11-3
clone size: many
J gene: TRBJ1-1
D gene: TRBD1

CDR3 protein: CASSVDRGRQETQYF
CDR3 DNA: TGTGCCAGCAGCGTAGACAGGGGGCGGCAAGAGACCCAGTACTTC
V gene: TRBV3-1
clone size: few
J gene: TRBJ2-5
D gene: TRBD1

CDR3 protein: CASSLNTELAFF
CDR3 DNA: TGTGCCAGCAGCTTAAATACAGAGTTAGCTTTCTTT
V gene: TRBV7-9
clone size: -
J gene: TRBJ1-1
D gene: -

CDR3 protein: CASSLEGQLMNTEAFF
CDR3 DNA: TGCGCCAGCAGCTTGGAAGGACAGCTCATGAACACTGAAGCTTTCTTT
V gene: TRBV5-1
clone size: many
J gene: TRBJ1-1
D gene: -

CDR3 protein: CASSSGLAGGGETQYF
CDR3 DNA: TGTGCCAGCAGTTCGGGACTAGCGGGAGGAGGAGAGACCCAGTACTTC
V gene: TRBV28
clone size: few
J gene: TRBJ2-5
D gene: TRBD2

CDR3 protein: CASSESGGRPYNEQFF
CDR3 DNA: TGTGCCAGCAGTGAATCGGGCGGGAGGCCTTACAATGAGCAGTTCTTC
V gene: TRBV6-1
clone size: few
J gene: TRBJ2-1
D gene: TRBD2

CDR3 protein: CASSLGTVGSGSSYEQYF
CDR3 DNA: TGTGCCAGCAGTCTGGGTACCGTAGGTAGCGGGAGCTCCTACGAGCAGTACTTC
V gene: TRBV7-6
clone size: -
J gene: TRBJ2-7
D gene: TRBD2

CDR3 protein: CASSLVLANEQFF
CDR3 DNA: TGTGCCAGCAGCTTAGTGCTGGCCAATGAGCAGTTCTTC
V gene: TRBV7-9
clone size: many
J gene: TRBJ2-1
D gene: -

CDR3 protein: CASIRTGGNEQFF
CDR3 DNA: TGTGCCAGCATCCGGACAGGGGGGAATGAGCAGTTCTTC
V gene: TRBV7-9
clone size: few
J gene: TRBJ2-1
D gene: TRBD1

CDR3 protein: CASSLGGYRETQYF
CDR3 DNA: TGTGCCAGCAGCTTAGGGGGATATCGGGAGACCCAGTACTTC
V gene: TRBV11-2
clone size: few
J gene: TRBJ2-5
D gene: -

CDR3 protein: CASSLTRAVNTEAFF
CDR3 DNA: TGTGCCAGCAGCTTAACCAGAGCCGTGAACACTGAAGCTTTCTTT
V gene: TRBV7-3
clone size: few
J gene: TRBJ1-1
D gene: -

CDR3 protein: CASSQDGDISNYGYTF
CDR3 DNA: TGCGCCAGCAGCCAAGATGGGGACATATCTAACTATGGCTACACCTTC
V gene: TRBV4-1
clone size: -
J gene: TRBJ1-2
D gene: -

CDR3 protein: CASSVRGGGSYNEQFF
CDR3 DNA: TGTGCCAGCAGCGTAAGGGGGGGGGGGTCCTACAATGAGCAGTTCTTC
V gene: TRBV7-9
clone size: few
J gene: TRBJ2-1
D gene: -

CDR3 protein: CASSLAYPSYNEQFF
CDR3 DNA: TGTGCCAGCAGCTTGGCATATCCTTCCTACAATGAGCAGTTCTTC
V gene: TRBV5-6
clone size: few
J gene: TRBJ2-1
D gene: -

CDR3 protein: CASSGRTLSNEKLFF
CDR3 DNA: TGTGCCAGCAGCGGAAGGACGCTTAGTAATGAAAAACTGTTTTTT
V gene: TRBV11-2
clone size: -
J gene: TRBJ1-4
D gene: -

CDR3 protein: CASRPNQGEAFF
CDR3 DNA: TGTGCCAGCAGACCAAACCAGGGGGAAGCTTTCTTT
V gene: TRBV12-3/TRBV12-4
clone size: -
J gene: TRBJ1-1
D gene: -

CDR3 protein: CSAGSTSSYEQYF
CDR3 DNA: TGCAGTGCCGGGTCGACATCCTCCTACGAGCAGTACTTC
V gene: TRBV20-1
clone size: -
J gene: TRBJ2-7
D gene: -